What follows are 12 T cell receptor beta chains derived from one specimen sequenced in a study of T cell responses to AZD1222 COVID-19 vaccine. Sequenced by immunoSEQ multiplex PCR; TCRdb stores in-frame clones only, minus some. The sample lists some 170,000 clones; roughly 94% were seen once. This material consisted of peripheral blood, taken 28 days after the second AZD1222 dose. These receptors all come from an adult who received the AZD1222 COVID-19 vaccine.

The chain has TRBV2 and TRBJ1-1; D call uncertain. V dropped 7 bases and J dropped 3 bases, with 12 bases sitting between them. The CDR3 sequence is 13 residues long. The germline gives CDR1 SNHLY, CDR2 FYNNEI. The CDR3: CASTEGYYTEAFF. The CDR3 region has the DNA TGTGCCAGCACTGAGGGCTACTACACTGAAGCTTTCTTT.

This clone was seen more than once but under ten times. The chain uses TRBV5-1 and TRBJ2-7, with D perhaps matching TRBD2 (6 bases). Germline V CDR1 and CDR2: SGHRS, YFSETQ. This CDR3 comprises 14 residues. Trimming took off 3 bases at V and 5 bases at J, with 15 bases between the two ends. CDR3 in amino acids: CASSSGTEGNEQYF. The CDR3 coding sequence is TGCGCCAGCAGCTCCGGGACGGAGGGGAACGAGCAGTACTTC.

The V gene is TRBV5-4, the J gene TRBJ2-1, with 9 positions matching TRBD1. From germline, CDR1 is SGHNT and CDR2 YYREEE (reference sequence). There are 16 residues in the CDR3. Trimming at V came to 0 bases and at J to 7 bases, leaving 8 bases not matched to a gene. The DNA for the CDR3 is TGTGCCAGCAGCTTGGGTATGACAGGGGGTAGGAATGAGCAGTTCTTC. Its protein product is CASSLGMTGGRNEQFF. Drawing the rest from reference TRBV5-4 and TRBJ2-1, the complete variable domain is ETGVTQSPTHLIKTRGQQVTLRCSSQSGHNTVSWYQQALGQGPQFIFQYYREEENGRGNFPPRFSGLQFPNYSSELNVNALELDDSALYLCASSLGMTGGRNEQFFGPGTRLTVL.

Worth noting for this clone: At the DNA level, this CDR3 is encoded by other sequences in the same sample as well. In DNA, the CDR3 is TGCGCCAGCAGCCAAGGGCCGTCCTACGAGCAGTACTTC. Its translation: CASSQGPSYEQYF. The chain has TRBV4-1 and TRBJ2-7, with no clear D. CDR3 length: 13 amino acids. V was pared by 1 base and J by 1 base, with 5 bases between. Germline CDR1 is MGHRA and CDR2 is YSYEKL.

V and J are TRBV6-5 and TRBJ1-2, with D unresolved. Trimming removed 8 bases at V and 7 bases at J, with 11 bases between. This CDR3 is 11 amino acids long. Germline CDR1 reads MNHEY; CDR2 reads SVGAGI. CDR3 in amino acids: CASGSPGGYTF. The CDR3 DNA sequence: TGTGCCAGCGGCTCCCCTGGTGGCTACACCTTC.

The V and J genes are TRBV12-3 or TRBV12-4 and TRBJ1-3; D is possibly TRBD1 (5 bases). The CDR3 extends over 13 amino acids. V lost 3 bases and J 7 bases, leaving 10 bases between the germline ends. The CDR3 is CASSLEGANTIYF. The CDR3 region has the DNA TGTGCCAGCAGTTTGGAAGGGGCTAACACCATATATTTT.

V usage is TRBV7-9 and J usage is TRBJ2-1; 9 bases are a match to TRBD1. V trimming: 4 bases; J trimming: 2 bases; junction bases outside the gene matches: 6. The CDR3 consists of 16 residues. The germline CDR1 and CDR2 sequences are SEHNR and FQNEAQ (reference sequence). CDR3 bases: TGTGCCAGCAGCTCGGGACAGGGACTTCCCTACAATGAGCAGTTCTTC. Translating gives CASSSGQGLPYNEQFF.

This rearrangement joins TRBV18 to TRBJ1-2; D is unresolved. CDR3 length: 14 residues. The germline CDR1 and CDR2 sequences are KGHSH and LQKENI. Trimming took 2 bases from V and 3 from J, leaving 10 bases between them. CDR3 in DNA: TGTGCCAGCTCACCATCGAGCGGCTACTATGGCTACACCTTC. Amino acid sequence: CASSPSSGYYGYTF.

V and J are TRBV28 and TRBJ2-1; 8 nucleotides agree with TRBD1. The CDR3 covers 15 residues. Trimming at V came to 7 bases and at J to 5 bases, leaving 10 bases not matched to a gene. The germline gives CDR1 MDHEN, CDR2 SYDVKM. CDR3 nucleotide sequence: TGTGCCAGCATTCAAGGGACAGGTCCCCACAATGAGCAGTTCTTC. Amino acids: CASIQGTGPHNEQFF.

This sequence joins TRBV29-1 and TRBJ2-1; D not certain. The ends were cut back, 3 bases at V and 4 bases at J, with 13 bases in the middle. The CDR3 covers 14 residues. The germline CDR1 and CDR2 sequences are SQVTM and ANQGSEA. CDR3 in amino acids: CSVDRVQPYNEQFF. The CDR3 DNA follows: TGCAGCGTTGACAGAGTTCAGCCTTACAATGAGCAGTTCTTC.

V and J are TRBV28 and TRBJ2-7, with 7 bases that match TRBD2. The CDR3 spans 12 residues. V gave up 8 bases and J gave up 2 bases; unmatched junction bases: 3. The germline V gene has CDR1 MDHEN and CDR2 SYDVKM. CDR3 DNA sequence: TGTGCCAGCTCCGGACTAGCCTACGAGCAGTACTTC. Translated, it gives CASSGLAYEQYF.

About this clone: The same CDR3 arises from other DNA sequences in this sample as well. The rearrangement uses TRBV4-1 and TRBJ2-5; D might be TRBD2 (5 bases). This CDR3 comprises 13 residues. Germline CDR1 and CDR2: MGHRA and YSYEKL. Trimming left V 3 bases short and J 2 bases short, with 7 bases between. The CDR3 spells CASSQGGQETQYF. CDR3 nucleotides: TGCGCCAGCAGCCAGGGCGGGCAAGAGACCCAGTACTTC.